Listed here are 9 T cell receptor beta chains from one sample, sequenced in a study of CD8+ T cells in alopecia areata. Treatment denoted: oral pan-JAK inhibitor, 5-10 mg twice daily. The authors extracted RNA and reverse transcribed it into cDNA as the sequencing template. TCRdb keeps only in-frame clones here, not all; method: immunoSEQ multiplex PCR. The data contain 100,000 to 150,000 clones, under 65% of them seen just once; the ten biggest clones take up 5% to 7%. Source: CD4+ T cells sorted from blood, taken at week 4, from a patient treated with tofacitinib. These receptors came from a human donor with alopecia areata.

Only a few counts were recorded for this clone. The sample contains more than one DNA sequence encoding this CDR3. The chain couples TRBV30 to TRBJ2-5, with a tentative D call TRBD1 (5 bases). Per germline, CDR1 GTSNPN and CDR2 SVGIG (reference sequence). There are 12 residues in the CDR3. Trimming removed 2 bases at V and 5 bases at J, with 9 bases between. CDR3 coding DNA: TGTGCCTGGAGTCAGGGTGGGGAGACCCAGTACTTC. Translated: CAWSQGGETQYF.

The chain has TRBV18 and TRBJ2-5; no definite D call. There are 14 residues in the CDR3. CDR1 is KGHSH and CDR2 is LQKENI in the germline V gene. Trimming removed 0 bases from V and 1 base from J, with 6 bases in between. This chain's CDR3 is CASSPPHSQETQYF. In nucleotides, the CDR3 is TGTGCCAGCTCACCACCCCATAGCCAAGAGACCCAGTACTTC.

The chain has TRBV5-4 and TRBJ2-5; possible D gene TRBD1, 6 bases. The CDR3 has 15 residues. V lost 3 bases, J lost 4 bases, and 16 bases lay in between. The germline gives CDR1 SGHNT, CDR2 YYREEE (reference sequence). The CDR3 spells CASSSGKGVTETQYF. The CDR3 DNA follows: TGTGCCAGCAGCTCCGGGAAGGGGGTAACAGAGACCCAGTACTTC.

V usage is TRBV29-1 and J usage is TRBJ2-3, with TRBD2 identical over 12 bases. The CDR3 is 13 residues long. Losses at the gene ends were 6 bases for V and 5 bases for J; bases not matched to a gene: 3. CDR1 SQVTM and CDR2 ANQGSEA come from the germline V gene. CDR3 residues: CSVRTSGEDTQYF. In nucleotides, the CDR3 is TGCAGCGTGCGGACTAGCGGGGAAGATACGCAGTATTTT.

V is TRBV30 and J is TRBJ2-5; TRBD1 might be the D (6 bases). This CDR3 has 14 residues. Deletions cut 2 bases from V and 1 base from J, with 11 bases between. Germline CDR1 and CDR2: GTSNPN and SVGIG (reference sequence). Here the CDR3 reads CAWSSGVSQETQYF. The CDR3 nucleotides read TGTGCCTGGAGTTCAGGGGTGTCCCAAGAGACCCAGTACTTC.

V gene TRBV5-6 combines with J gene TRBJ1-2; possible D gene TRBD1, 5 bases. The germline V gene encodes CDR1 SGHDT and CDR2 YYEEEE. V was shortened by 0 bases and J by 2 bases, with 8 bases between the two germline ends. CDR3 length: 14 amino acids. The chain's CDR3 is CASSLGWTNYGYTF. For the CDR3, the DNA is TGTGCCAGCAGCTTGGGGTGGACAAACTATGGCTACACCTTC.

The gene calls are TRBV19 and TRBJ2-2, with TRBD1 as a possible D gene (5 bases). Trimming took 7 bases from V and 1 from J, leaving 7 bases between them. The germline V gene has CDR1 LNHDA and CDR2 SQIVND (reference sequence). The CDR3 extends over 13 amino acids. The CDR3 loop reads CASNTGNTGELFF. CDR3 DNA sequence: TGTGCCAGTAATACAGGGAACACCGGGGAGCTGTTTTTT.

The V call is TRBV6-5, the J call TRBJ2-7; 7 bases map to TRBD2. V dropped 6 bases and J dropped 3; count of bases not matched to a gene: 11. CDR1 and CDR2 from the germline V gene are MNHEY and SVGAGI. This CDR3 is 15 amino acids long. The CDR3 spells CASRPSSGPFYEQYF. Written as DNA, the CDR3 is TGTGCCAGCAGGCCCTCTAGCGGACCCTTCTACGAGCAGTACTTC.

This chain uses TRBV9 with TRBJ2-3; TRBD2 might be the D (7 bases). Trimming shortened V by 3 bases and J by 4 bases, and 18 bases separated the two germline ends. Germline CDR1 and CDR2: SGDLS and YYNGEE. The CDR3 length is 16 residues. DNA of the CDR3: TGTGCCAGCAGCGCGGCCCGGGGGGCCCGCCCAGATACGCAGTATTTT. Its protein product is CASSAARGARPDTQYF.